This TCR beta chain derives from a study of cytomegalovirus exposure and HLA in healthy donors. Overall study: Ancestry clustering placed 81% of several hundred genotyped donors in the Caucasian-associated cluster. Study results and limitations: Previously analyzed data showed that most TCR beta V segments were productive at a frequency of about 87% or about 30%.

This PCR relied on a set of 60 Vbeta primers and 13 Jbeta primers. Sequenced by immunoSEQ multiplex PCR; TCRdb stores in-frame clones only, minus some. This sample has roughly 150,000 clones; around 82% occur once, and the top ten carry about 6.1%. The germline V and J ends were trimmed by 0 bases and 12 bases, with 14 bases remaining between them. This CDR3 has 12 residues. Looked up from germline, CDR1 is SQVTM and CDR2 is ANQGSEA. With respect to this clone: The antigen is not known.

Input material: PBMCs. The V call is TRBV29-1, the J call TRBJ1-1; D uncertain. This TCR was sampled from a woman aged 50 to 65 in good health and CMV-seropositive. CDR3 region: CSVEDNGRIPFF. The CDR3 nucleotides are TGCAGCGTTGAAGATAATGGCAGGATCCCTTTCTTT.